This passage covers 18 T cell receptor beta chains from one sample sequenced in a study of long-term antiretroviral therapy in people with HIV. Version v3.0 of the immunoSEQ assay was performed at survey level. Assay: immunoSEQ multiplex PCR; the TCRdb copy retains only in-frame clones and omits some. The sample shows tens of thousands of clones, 88% of them seen only once. The sample here was unsorted PBMCs, taken around 4.5 years after starting antiretroviral therapy. Source of these receptors: a man aged 25-40 years with HIV.

V usage is TRBV21-1 and J usage is TRBJ2-3; the D call TRBD1 from the table was never checked on the DNA. TRBV21-1 is labeled a pseudogene. The CDR3 length is 15 residues. The CDR3 coding sequence is TGTGCCAGCGGGGGGCGGGACAGGGCGACAGATACGCAGTATTTT. This gives the protein CASGGRDRATDTQYF.

The chain uses TRBV9 and TRBJ2-7, with D possibly TRBD2 on 5 matching bases. This CDR3 has 10 residues. V lost 10 bases and J 4 bases, leaving 9 bases between the germline ends. Germline V gives CDR1 SGDLS, CDR2 YYNGEE. The CDR3 DNA is TGTGCCGGACTGATTTACGAGCAGTACTTC. Translated: CAGLIYEQYF.

The V call is TRBV7-6, the J call TRBJ1-1; D ambiguous. The germline gives CDR1 SGHVS, CDR2 FNYEAQ. The V and J ends lost 4 bases and 4 bases respectively, with 13 bases between them. The CDR3 totals 14 residues. The CDR3 sequence is CASSSEGGITEAFF. The CDR3, as DNA: TGTGCCAGCAGCTCGGAGGGTGGGATCACTGAAGCTTTCTTT.

The chain is built from TRBV6-5 and TRBJ2-1; the match to TRBD2 covers 8 bases. The ends lost 2 bases at V and 4 bases at J; junction bases unmatched: 4. Germline-derived CDR1 and CDR2 are MNHEY and SVGAGI. This CDR3 has 15 residues. CDR3 loop: CASSYISGAYNEQFF. As DNA, the CDR3 is TGTGCCAGCAGTTACATTAGCGGGGCGTACAATGAGCAGTTCTTC.

The V call is TRBV7-2, the J call TRBJ2-5; 9 nucleotides line up with TRBD1. The CDR3 contains 14 residues. Germline CDR1 is SGHTA and CDR2 is FQGNSA. J gave up 4 bases and V 5 bases, and 5 bases lay outside the gene matches. CDR3 bases: TGTGCCAGCAGCCAGGACAGGGGAGGAGAGACCCAGTACTTC. Translation gives CASSQDRGGETQYF.

The genes are TRBV9 and TRBJ1-3, with unresolved D. With 3 bases removed from V and 0 bases from J, the gap between germline ends came to 13 bases. CDR3 length: 16 amino acids. The germline gives CDR1 SGDLS, CDR2 YYNGEE. DNA for the CDR3: TGTGCCAGCAGCGGAGCCAGACGGTTCTCTGGAAACACCATATATTTT. It codes for CASSGARRFSGNTIYF.

The chain links TRBV5-1 to TRBJ1-1; D unclear. The CDR3 spans 14 residues. The germline CDR1 and CDR2 sequences are SGHRS and YFSETQ. Trimming took 1 base from V and 2 from J, leaving 9 bases between them. This chain's CDR3 is CASSLTQKNTEAFF. As DNA, the CDR3 is TGCGCCAGCAGCTTGACACAGAAAAACACTGAAGCTTTCTTT.

This chain joins TRBV19 and TRBJ1-2; the D is unclear. Trimming removed 4 bases from V and 4 bases from J, with 22 bases in between. Germline values: CDR1 LNHDA, CDR2 SQIVND (reference sequence). This CDR3 has 17 amino acids. CDR3 DNA: TGTGCCAGTAGTAGGTCCGGAGTCGGGAAAAGACGCTATGGCTACACCTTC. This sequence encodes CASSRSGVGKRRYGYTF.

The gene calls are TRBV6-1 and TRBJ1-2, with D uncertain. The V end was cut by 11 bases, the J end by 7 bases, with 20 bases between. Germline V gives CDR1 MNHNS, CDR2 SASEGT. CDR3 length: 13 amino acids. CDR3 nucleotides: TGTGCCGTAAGAACCGAGGGTTCGGGTGGCTACACCTTC. This encodes CAVRTEGSGGYTF.

This clone was found once. The gene calls are TRBV7-2 and TRBJ1-2; weak D call: TRBD1 (5 bases). Trimming shortened V by 3 bases and J by 2 bases, and 13 bases separated the two germline ends. CDR1 and CDR2 (germline): SGHTA, FQGNSA. The CDR3 runs 15 residues. The CDR3 region has the DNA TGTGCCAGCAGCTTCCCTCGGGGGGAAAACTATGGCTACACCTTC. The encoded protein is CASSFPRGENYGYTF.

CDR3 residues: CASSLWGSAEAFF. The CDR3 DNA reads as TGTGCCAGCAGCCTTTGGGGGTCGGCTGAAGCTTTCTTT. The V gene is TRBV14, the J gene TRBJ1-1; tentative D call: TRBD1 (5 bases). The V gene lost 4 bases and the J gene lost 6 bases, with 12 bases spanning the gap. The CDR3 is 13 residues long. Per germline, CDR1 SGHDN and CDR2 FVKESK.

The chain links TRBV5-6 to TRBJ2-3; no firm D call. The CDR3 is 16 residues long. V was pared by 5 bases and J by 7 bases, with 23 bases between. Looked up from germline, CDR1 is SGHDT and CDR2 is YYEEEE. DNA of the CDR3: TGTGCCAGCAGACAAACGGGCCCCGGCAGAAGCAATACGCAGTATTTT. Translated: CASRQTGPGRSNTQYF.

This clone came up once. The chain combines TRBV7-2 with TRBJ2-3; 10 bases line up with TRBD2. The CDR3 spans 17 residues. Germline CDR1 is SGHTA and CDR2 is FQGNSA. J gave up 3 bases and V 5 bases, and 11 bases lay outside the gene matches. The CDR3 spells CASSVVASGSGTDTQYF. CDR3 nucleotide sequence: TGTGCCAGCAGCGTAGTAGCTAGCGGGAGTGGGACAGATACGCAGTATTTT.

The chain couples TRBV7-8 to TRBJ2-1; D unresolved. The CDR3 sequence is 13 residues long. CDR1 is SGHVS and CDR2 is FQNEAQ in the germline V gene. V was trimmed by 1 base and J by 11 bases, leaving 12 bases between them. The CDR3 protein is CASSLEGGDQQFF. The DNA of the CDR3 is TGTGCCAGCAGCTTAGAGGGTGGGGATCAGCAGTTCTTC. The full variable domain, completed using reference TRBV7-8 and TRBJ2-1, is GAGVSQSPRYKVAKRGQDVALRCDPISGHVSLFWYQQALGQGPEFLTYFQNEAQLDKSGLPSDRFFAERPEGSVSTLKIQRTQQEDSAVYLCASSLEGGDQQFFGPGTRLTVL.

This clone has a single count. The V gene is TRBV7-2, the J gene TRBJ2-3; D is unresolved. Germline assignment: CDR1 SGHTA and CDR2 FQGNSA. The CDR3 is 13 amino acids. V lost 5 bases to trimming and J lost 0 bases, with 6 bases between them. This CDR3 reads CASSLVSTDTQYF. The DNA for the CDR3 is TGTGCCAGCAGCCTGGTTAGCACAGATACGCAGTATTTT.

The gene calls are TRBV7-2 and TRBJ2-7; D is possibly TRBD1 (6 bases). Germline CDR1 is SGHTA and CDR2 is FQGNSA. The germline V and J ends were trimmed by 2 bases and 3 bases, with 8 bases remaining between them. This CDR3 region has 13 residues. For the CDR3, the DNA is TGTGCCAGCAGCTTACTAGGGGGCTACGAGCAGTACTTC. It encodes CASSLLGGYEQYF.

The chain has TRBV5-4 and TRBJ2-1; maybe TRBD2 (6 bases). From germline, CDR1 is SGHNT and CDR2 YYREEE (reference sequence). CDR3 length: 15 amino acids. V was cut by 5 bases and J by 2 bases, with 14 bases left in between. CDR3 sequence: CASSRVGGPYNEQFF. The CDR3 nucleotides are TGTGCCAGCAGTCGGGTGGGGGGTCCCTACAATGAGCAGTTCTTC.

In this sample, this clone turned up a few times. The V gene is TRBV19, the J gene TRBJ2-7; 8 nucleotides agree with TRBD2. This CDR3 has 14 amino acids. Germline V lookup: CDR1 LNHDA, CDR2 SQIVND (reference sequence). V lost 1 base to trimming and J lost 3 bases; unmatched junction nucleotides: 2. CDR3 coding DNA: TGTGCCAGTAGTATAGGACTAGCGAACTACGAGCAGTACTTC. This codes for CASSIGLANYEQYF.